This section outlines one T cell receptor (beta chain) sequence together with its context. The data stem from a study of Tregs in tolerant kidney transplant recipients. Data came from immunoSEQ multiplex PCR; TCRdb stores just in-frame clones and leaves some out. The sample lists 240,000 or so clones, 80% to 85% occurring once. The CDR3 extends over 15 amino acids. The V gene end was trimmed by 5 bases and the J gene end by 4 bases; junction bases not matched to a gene: 5. Germline loops: CDR1 LNHDA, CDR2 SQIVND (reference sequence). The sequence came from a human donor in good health. The V and J genes are TRBV19 and TRBJ2-1; 10 bases map to TRBD2. The sample comprised CD4+ T cells from blood. The CDR3 nucleotides are TGTGCCAGTAGTGCCTGGACTAGCGGATACAATGAGCAGTTCTTC. Its translation is CASSAWTSGYNEQFF.